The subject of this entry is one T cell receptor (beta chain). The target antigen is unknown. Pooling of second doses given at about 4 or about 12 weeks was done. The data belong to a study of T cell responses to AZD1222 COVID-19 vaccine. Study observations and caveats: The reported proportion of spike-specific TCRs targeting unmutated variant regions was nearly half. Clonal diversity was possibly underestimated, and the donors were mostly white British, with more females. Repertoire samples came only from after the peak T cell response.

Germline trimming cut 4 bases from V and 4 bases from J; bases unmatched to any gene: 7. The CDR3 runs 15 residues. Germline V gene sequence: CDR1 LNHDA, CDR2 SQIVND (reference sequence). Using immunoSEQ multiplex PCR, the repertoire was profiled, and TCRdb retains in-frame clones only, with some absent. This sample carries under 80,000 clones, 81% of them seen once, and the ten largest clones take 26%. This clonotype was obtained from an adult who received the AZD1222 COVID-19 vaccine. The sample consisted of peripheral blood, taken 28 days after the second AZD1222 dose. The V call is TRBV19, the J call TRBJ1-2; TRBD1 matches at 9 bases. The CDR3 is CASSTGTGPTYGYTF. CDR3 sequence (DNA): TGTGCCAGTAGTACTGGGACAGGGCCTACCTATGGCTACACCTTC.